Listed below are T cell receptor beta chains from one sample, sequenced in a study of Graves' ophthalmopathy and Graves' hyperthyroidism. One entry per CDR3 protein, called by TCRdb with MiXCR from the multiplex PCR reads. The sample consists of about 740,000 distinct CDR3 sequences, 40% of them appearing once. The sample consisted of peripheral blood. The receptors shown here come from an adult man with Graves' ophthalmopathy. The conserved cysteine and the conserved F or W are not part of the CDR3 here. Some rows mark clone size as missing; the rest say once, few, many or name a class of expanded clone.

V gene: TRBV7-2
J gene: TRBJ2-6
clone size: few
CDR3 protein: ASSPGPRNSGANVLT

V gene: TRBV20-1
J gene: TRBJ2-5
clone size: .
CDR3 protein: SARGLDAAQY

V gene: TRBV25-1
J gene: TRBJ2-1
clone size: .
CDR3 protein: ASSALTSFHEQF

V gene: TRBV25-1
J gene: TRBJ1-2
clone size: .
CDR3 protein: ASRSSGGVNGYT

V gene: TRBV7-9
J gene: TRBJ2-2
clone size: many
CDR3 protein: ASSPSGGNTGELF

V gene: TRBV25-1
J gene: TRBJ1-3
clone size: once
CDR3 protein: ASSPSAEGSGNTIY

V gene: TRBV5-6
J gene: TRBJ2-7
clone size: once
CDR3 protein: ASSQGSGQGAHEQY

V gene: TRBV12-3/TRBV12-4
J gene: TRBJ2-7
clone size: .
CDR3 protein: ASSLAGFEQY

V gene: TRBV5-1
J gene: TRBJ1-6
clone size: .
CDR3 protein: ASRGTDRTSPLH

V gene: TRBV7-2
J gene: TRBJ1-1
clone size: .
CDR3 protein: ASSSTLRNTEAF

V gene: TRBV29-1
J gene: TRBJ2-7
clone size: .
CDR3 protein: SVGGFSNEQY

V gene: TRBV3-1
J gene: TRBJ1-2
clone size: many
CDR3 protein: ASSQDSSVGYT

V gene: TRBV20-1
J gene: TRBJ2-5
clone size: .
CDR3 protein: SARDDNRRTQY

V gene: TRBV11-2
J gene: TRBJ2-6
clone size: .
CDR3 protein: ASGGTGDSGANVLT

V gene: TRBV25-1
J gene: TRBJ1-5
clone size: few
CDR3 protein: ASRERGTGDQPQH

V gene: TRBV19
J gene: TRBJ2-7
clone size: few
CDR3 protein: ASSIALGQAYEQY

V gene: TRBV27
J gene: TRBJ1-2
clone size: few
CDR3 protein: ASSSRDSLFGYT

V gene: TRBV28
J gene: TRBJ1-4
clone size: .
CDR3 protein: ASSRQGFPEKLF

V gene: TRBV9
J gene: TRBJ2-5
clone size: few
CDR3 protein: ASSAENQETQY

V gene: TRBV29-1
J gene: TRBJ1-5
clone size: .
CDR3 protein: SSLDTYSNQPQH

V gene: TRBV24-1
J gene: TRBJ1-5
clone size: .
CDR3 protein: ASTQGQALNQPQH

V gene: TRBV10-2
J gene: TRBJ2-7
clone size: few
CDR3 protein: ASSYRLAGEISYEQY

V gene: TRBV12-3/TRBV12-4
J gene: TRBJ1-4
clone size: .
CDR3 protein: ASRARTGAREKLF

V gene: TRBV10-3
J gene: TRBJ1-6
clone size: .
CDR3 protein: ASRDREIEALH

V gene: TRBV7-9
J gene: TRBJ1-5
clone size: many
CDR3 protein: ASSPSGPFSTQH

V gene: TRBV6-1
J gene: TRBJ2-5
clone size: .
CDR3 protein: ASTEWKTQY

V gene: TRBV24-1
J gene: TRBJ1-5
clone size: .
CDR3 protein: ASNTLGNQPQH

V gene: TRBV15
J gene: TRBJ1-5
clone size: .
CDR3 protein: ATRGGRTVDQPQH

V gene: TRBV9
J gene: TRBJ2-2
clone size: few
CDR3 protein: ASSPLGRNTGELF

V gene: TRBV5-4
J gene: TRBJ2-7
clone size: few
CDR3 protein: ASSSDRRSSYEQY

V gene: TRBV2
J gene: TRBJ1-2
clone size: many
CDR3 protein: ASSEDEGLYGYT

V gene: TRBV10-3
J gene: TRBJ1-3
clone size: .
CDR3 protein: AIRAGSDFDYGYTIY

V gene: TRBV25-1
J gene: TRBJ1-1
clone size: .
CDR3 protein: ASRAGAEAF

V gene: TRBV10-1
J gene: TRBJ2-7
clone size: few
CDR3 protein: ASSEGLYGRYEQY

V gene: TRBV20-1
J gene: TRBJ1-2
clone size: .
CDR3 protein: SARGRQPNYGYT

V gene: TRBV7-9
J gene: TRBJ1-4
clone size: many
CDR3 protein: ASSPDRVGEKLF

V gene: TRBV19
J gene: TRBJ1-2
clone size: .
CDR3 protein: ASSMNAGARPT

V gene: TRBV24-1
J gene: TRBJ2-5
clone size: many
CDR3 protein: ATSAPGLRETQY

V gene: TRBV15
J gene: TRBJ1-5
clone size: .
CDR3 protein: ATSGPDRGSNQPQH

V gene: TRBV29-1
J gene: TRBJ1-4
clone size: .
CDR3 protein: SVGGGPEKLF

V gene: TRBV20-1
J gene: TRBJ2-5
clone size: many
CDR3 protein: SARDGTGHETQY

V gene: TRBV20-1
J gene: TRBJ1-6
clone size: many
CDR3 protein: SARVGDSTGSPLH

V gene: TRBV10-3
J gene: TRBJ1-5
clone size: .
CDR3 protein: ASSSQGHNQPQH

V gene: TRBV7-9
J gene: TRBJ2-7
clone size: few
CDR3 protein: ASSLARTSYEQY

V gene: TRBV12-3/TRBV12-4
J gene: TRBJ1-5
clone size: .
CDR3 protein: ASSLTVGQPQH

V gene: TRBV7-6
J gene: TRBJ1-1
clone size: many
CDR3 protein: ASSLVTGEAF

V gene: TRBV7-9
J gene: TRBJ1-1
clone size: many
CDR3 protein: ASSLSGTNTEAF